This T cell receptor beta chain was documented in a study of blood T cell repertoires in COVID-19. As handled by the study authors: It was from reference gene primer amplification that nucleated cell counts were estimated. Some clones are missing from TCRdb's copy, which holds only in-frame ones; the method was immunoSEQ multiplex PCR. Clonal size and the V and J genes are those of that table, whereas D and trimming came from the DNA. The repertoire includes approximately 70,000 clones, 85% to 90% of them detected once, and roughly 10% sits in the top ten. The specimen was peripheral blood. The TCR sequence derives from a man in his 70s with active or convalescent COVID-19.

The CDR3 sequence: CATAGQHYGYTF. DNA of the CDR3: TGTGCCACCGCGGGACAGCACTATGGCTACACCTTC. This chain links TRBV28 with TRBJ1-2; the match to TRBD1 covers 7 bases. Germline CDR1 MDHEN, CDR2 SYDVKM. The CDR3 contains 12 residues. Trimming took 10 bases from V and 3 from J; bases not matched to a gene: 5.